This paragraph reports one T cell receptor (beta chain). The data are from a study of blood T cell repertoires in COVID-19. Clones were read by immunoSEQ multiplex PCR, and TCRdb kept only the in-frame ones, dropping some. This sample carries approximately 470,000 clones, about 85% of them seen once, and the ten largest clones take about 0.75%. The CDR3 loop spans 16 amino acids. V trimming: 0 bases; J trimming: 10 bases; junction bases outside the gene matches: 9. Germline CDR1 reads MNHEY; CDR2 reads SVGAGI. This clonotype was sampled from a young woman who had recovered from COVID-19. V is TRBV6-5 and J is TRBJ1-6; 7 bases match TRBD1. Input material: PBMCs or T cells enriched from blood (not recorded which). The CDR3 nucleotides are TGTGCCAGCAGTTACTCGGGAACAGGGGATTTGTCACCCCTCCACTTT. Its translation: CASSYSGTGDLSPLHF.